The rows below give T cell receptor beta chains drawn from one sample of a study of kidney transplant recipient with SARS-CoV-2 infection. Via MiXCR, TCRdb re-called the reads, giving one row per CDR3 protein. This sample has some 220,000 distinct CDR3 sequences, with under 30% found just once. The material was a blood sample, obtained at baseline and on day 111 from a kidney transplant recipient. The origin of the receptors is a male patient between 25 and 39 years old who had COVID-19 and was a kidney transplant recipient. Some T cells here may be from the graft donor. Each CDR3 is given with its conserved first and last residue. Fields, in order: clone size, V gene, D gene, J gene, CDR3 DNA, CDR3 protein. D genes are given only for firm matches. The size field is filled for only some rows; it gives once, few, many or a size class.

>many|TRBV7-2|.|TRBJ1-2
TGTGCCAGCAGCCAGCAGATCAGAGACGGAAAGACCTATGGCTACACCTTC
CASSQQIRDGKTYGYTF
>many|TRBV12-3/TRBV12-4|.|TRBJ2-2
TGTGCCAGCAGTTTAAGGCAGGGGAACACCGGGGAGCTGTTTTTT
CASSLRQGNTGELFF
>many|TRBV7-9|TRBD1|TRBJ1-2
TGTGCCAGCAGCTTAGGACAGGGCGATTATGGCTACACCTTC
CASSLGQGDYGYTF
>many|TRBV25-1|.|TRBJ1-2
TGTGCCAGCAGTAACTGGCCAGAACTGGGAAAGACCTATGGCTACACCTTC
CASSNWPELGKTYGYTF
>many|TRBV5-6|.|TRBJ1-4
TGTGCCAGCGCTGATGGCAGGATGCGTGAAAAACTGTTTTTT
CASADGRMREKLFF
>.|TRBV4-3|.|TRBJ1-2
TGCGCCAGCAGCGGAAATGGAGGACGTCGAAAGACCTATGGCTACACCTTC
CASSGNGGRRKTYGYTF
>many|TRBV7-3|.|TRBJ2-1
TGTGCCAGCAGCTCGACTAGAGGCAATGAGCAGTTCTTC
CASSSTRGNEQFF
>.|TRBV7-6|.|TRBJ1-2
TGTGCCAGCAGCATCTGGTGTGAATCTCGAAAGACCCATGGCTACACCTTC
CASSIWCESRKTHGYTF
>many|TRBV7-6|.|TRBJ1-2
TGTGCCAGCAGCTGTCGAATTGAATCTCGAAAGACCTATGGCTACACCTTC
CASSCRIESRKTYGYTF
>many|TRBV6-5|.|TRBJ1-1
TGTGCCAGCAGTTACGCGCAGGGGTCTGAAGCTTTCTTT
CASSYAQGSEAFF
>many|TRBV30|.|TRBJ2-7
TGTGCCTGGAGTAGGGGGGCTCGCTACGAGCAGTACTTC
CAWSRGARYEQYF
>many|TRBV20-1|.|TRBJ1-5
TGCAGTGCCCCCACAGCGTACAATCAGCCCCAGCATTTT
CSAPTAYNQPQHF
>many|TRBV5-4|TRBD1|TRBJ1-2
TGTGCCAGCACCATAGGACAGGGATTCACTAACTATGGCTACACCTTC
CASTIGQGFTNYGYTF
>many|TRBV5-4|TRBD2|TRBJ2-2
TGTGCCGTCCCGGGACTAGCGGGCCCCGGGACCGGGGAGCTGTTTTTT
CAVPGLAGPGTGELFF
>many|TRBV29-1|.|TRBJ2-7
TGCAGCGTTGAAAGCAGTACCTACGAGCAGTACTTC
CSVESSTYEQYF
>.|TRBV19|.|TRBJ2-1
TGTGCCAGTAGTTCGCGGGACTCCTCAGCGGATGAGCAGTTCTTC
CASSSRDSSADEQFF
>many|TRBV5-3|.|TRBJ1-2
TGTGCCAGAAGCGCTGTAGTGGTGAGAAAGACCTATGGCTACACCTTC
CARSAVVVRKTYGYTF
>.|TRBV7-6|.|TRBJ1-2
TGTGCCAGCAGCGTCGGAGGTGAATCTCGAAAGACCTATAGCTACACCTTC
CASSVGGESRKTYSYTF
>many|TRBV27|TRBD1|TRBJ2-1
TGTGCCAGCAGTTTACCCCGGGACAGGGGGATCGGGGAGCAGTTCTTC
CASSLPRDRGIGEQFF
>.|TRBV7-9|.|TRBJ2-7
TGTGCCAGCAGCAGCTCGATAGGGGCCTTGACCTACGAGCAGTACTTC
CASSSSIGALTYEQYF
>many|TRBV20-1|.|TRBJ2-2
TGCAGTGCTAGTGCGTGGGTAGGGACCGGGGAGCTGTTTTTT
CSASAWVGTGELFF
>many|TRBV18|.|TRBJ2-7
TGTGCCAGCTCACCACCGTCCCTGGGGGACGAGCAGTACTTC
CASSPPSLGDEQYF
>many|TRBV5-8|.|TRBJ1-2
TGTGCCAGCCCGTCCATTCATCCACGAAAGACCTATGGCTACACCTTC
CASPSIHPRKTYGYTF